This is a list of T cell receptor beta chains from one sample in a study of T cell responses to AZD1222 COVID-19 vaccine. Generated by immunoSEQ multiplex PCR, the TCRdb table keeps only in-frame clones and is missing some. Here the sample spans some 150,000 clones, under 95% being singletons. Sample: peripheral blood, taken on day 0 of AZD1222 vaccination. Source of these receptors: an adult in good health. CDR3s include the opening cysteine and the closing phenylalanine or tryptophan. D genes are given only for firm matches. Not all rows give a size; the values are once, few, many and, for expanded clones, a class.

abundance,j_gene,d_gene,v_gene,CDR3nt,CDR3aa
.,TRBJ2-7,.,TRBV5-6,TGTGCCAGCAGCTCGCCTGACTGGGACTACGAGCAGTACTTC,CASSSPDWDYEQYF
once,TRBJ2-5,.,TRBV19,TGTGCCAGTAGTATTTCCCTGCAAGAGACCCAGTACTTC,CASSISLQETQYF
few,TRBJ2-2,.,TRBV7-9,TGTGCCAGCACCCATTCTAGCACCGGGGAGCTGTTTTTT,CASTHSSTGELFF
.,TRBJ2-1,TRBD2,TRBV18,TGTGCCAGCTCCCCCGGGACTAGCGGGACCTACAATGAGCAGTTCTTC,CASSPGTSGTYNEQFF
.,TRBJ2-2,TRBD2,TRBV19,TGTGCCAGTAGTATAGCTCGGGGACTATACACCGGGGAGCTGTTTTTT,CASSIARGLYTGELFF
.,TRBJ1-1,.,TRBV3-1/TRBV3-2,TGTGCCAGCAGCCTCCGCCACGGGGACACTGAAGCTTTCTTT,CASSLRHGDTEAFF
.,TRBJ1-5,.,TRBV28,TGTGCCAGCTGTGATCCGGGAAGGGGGCAGCCCCAGCATTTT,CASCDPGRGQPQHF
.,TRBJ2-3,.,TRBV21-1,TGTGCCAGCAGCAAAGGGCCTAGCGGGAGGGCCGGGACAGATACGCAGTATTTT,CASSKGPSGRAGTDTQYF
.,TRBJ2-3,.,TRBV3-1/TRBV3-2,TGTGCCAGCAGCCACATAGGGGTAGCGACAGATACGCAGTATTTT,CASSHIGVATDTQYF
.,TRBJ1-1,.,TRBV25-1,TGTGCCAGCAGTGAAATCGTAGGCGGGGAAGCTTTCTTT,CASSEIVGGEAFF
.,TRBJ2-5,.,TRBV7-9,TGTGCCAGCAGCTTAGACGGTCGATTAGCCGGAGAGACCCAGTACTTC,CASSLDGRLAGETQYF
.,TRBJ2-1,.,TRBV4-3,TGCGCCAGCAGCCGAGAGACTAGACTAAATGAGCAGTTCTTC,CASSRETRLNEQFF
.,TRBJ1-4,.,TRBV25-1,TGTGCCAGCAGTGCCTATTACAATGAAAAACTGTTTTTT,CASSAYYNEKLFF
.,TRBJ2-2,.,TRBV19,TGTGCCAGTAGTGAGGGGTTACACACCGGGGAGCTGTTTTTT,CASSEGLHTGELFF
.,TRBJ2-3,TRBD1,TRBV11-2,TGTGCCAGCAGCACCGAGACAGGGGGGCGGGCAGATACGCAGTATTTT,CASSTETGGRADTQYF
.,TRBJ2-7,.,TRBV28,TGTGCCAGCAGTTTGCTAGCAGATACCTACGAGCAGTACTTC,CASSLLADTYEQYF
.,TRBJ2-5,TRBD2,TRBV7-9,TGTGCCAGCAGCCACGGGACTAGCGGGACTCAAGAGACCCAGTACTTC,CASSHGTSGTQETQYF
few,TRBJ2-6,.,TRBV6-5,TGTGCCAGCAGTTCATCTCCCTCTGGGGCCAACGTCCTGACTTTC,CASSSSPSGANVLTF
.,TRBJ2-2,.,TRBV7-2,TGTGCCAGCAGCTTAATAGTCCTGATCGGGGAGCTGTTTTTT,CASSLIVLIGELFF
.,TRBJ1-1,.,TRBV7-3,TGTGCCAGCAGCTTTGGTCCGAACACTGAAGCTTTCTTT,CASSFGPNTEAFF
.,TRBJ2-3,TRBD2,TRBV5-4,TGTGCCAGCAGCTTGTCGGGTAGCGGGAGAACAGATACGCAGTATTTT,CASSLSGSGRTDTQYF
.,TRBJ1-2,.,TRBV23-1,TGCGCCAGCAGTCAACCACGCCGGGGCTCGGGGGGTGGCTACACCTTC,CASSQPRRGSGGGYTF
.,TRBJ1-5,.,TRBV7-2,TGTGCCAGCAGCTTGTATGGGGGCGATCAGCCCCAGCATTTT,CASSLYGGDQPQHF
.,TRBJ1-2,.,TRBV29-1,TGCAGCGTTGAATGGGGCCCCTATGGCTACACCTTC,CSVEWGPYGYTF
.,TRBJ2-7,.,TRBV11-3,TGTGCCAGCAGCTTAGGACACTCCTACGAGCAGTACTTC,CASSLGHSYEQYF
.,TRBJ2-7,TRBD1,TRBV4-3,TGCGCCAGCAGCCAAGGGACAGGGGGCACCTACGAGCAGTACTTC,CASSQGTGGTYEQYF
.,TRBJ1-2,.,TRBV11-2,TGTGCCAGCAGCTTAGACCCAGTAGGAGGCTATGGCTACACCTTC,CASSLDPVGGYGYTF